These 3 T cell receptor beta chains share one sample of origin, sequenced in a study of regulatory T cells in long-lasting Graves disease (dated by TCRdb to about 2021). Libraries came from multiplex PCR. The sequencer listed for this sample is Illumina HiSeq 4000. iRepertoire HTBI primers and Arm-PCR amplification of CDR3 regions were used to construct TCR beta libraries. TCRdb reanalyzed the raw reads on its own, using fastp at Q25 for trimming and MiXCR for clone calling, and kept in-frame beta chains. Rows matching on CDR3 protein sequence are summarized as one entry with the most common DNA and genes. The sample table contains over 650,000 distinct CDR3 sequences; only one count was recorded for around 32% of them. The biggest ten clones account for roughly 46% of the sample. The time point label on this specimen signifies: persistent/refractory GD, antithyroid drugs over 5 years with positive TRAb. For both TCR sequencing and RNA sequencing, RNA was extracted from PBMCs in TRIzol.

This specimen consisted of peripheral blood mononuclear cells (PBMCs), obtained when the disease was refractory, from a patient treated with antithyroid drugs. These receptors were obtained from a female donor with Graves disease.

V is TRBV7-9 and J is TRBJ1-5; D ambiguous. The germline V gene encodes CDR1 SEHNR and CDR2 FQNEAQ (reference sequence). V was trimmed by 8 bases and J by 7 bases, leaving 12 bases between them. The CDR3 sequence is 12 residues long. The CDR3 nucleotides read TGTGCCAGCGGACTGGCGGGGCAGCCCCAGCATTTT. It codes for CASGLAGQPQHF.

This clonotype was detected a few times. The rearrangement joins TRBV10-3 to TRBJ2-2; tentatively, D is TRBD1 or TRBD2 (5 bases each). The CDR3 covers 14 residues. Trimming removed 8 bases at V and 1 base at J, with 11 bases between. Germline loops: CDR1 ENHRY, CDR2 SYGVKD. The CDR3 sequence is CAIGTPRNTGELFF. CDR3 nucleotides: TGTGCCATCGGGACCCCACGGAACACCGGGGAGCTGTTTTTT.

This clonotype came up many times. J is TRBJ2-7 and V is TRBV12-3 or TRBV12-4; D perhaps matches TRBD1 (6 bases). Trimming took 4 bases from V and 3 from J, leaving 13 bases between them. CDR3 length equals 14 residues. For the CDR3, the DNA is TGTGCCAGCAGTTGGGGACAAGGCAGCTACGAGCAGTACTTC. Protein sequence: CASSWGQGSYEQYF.